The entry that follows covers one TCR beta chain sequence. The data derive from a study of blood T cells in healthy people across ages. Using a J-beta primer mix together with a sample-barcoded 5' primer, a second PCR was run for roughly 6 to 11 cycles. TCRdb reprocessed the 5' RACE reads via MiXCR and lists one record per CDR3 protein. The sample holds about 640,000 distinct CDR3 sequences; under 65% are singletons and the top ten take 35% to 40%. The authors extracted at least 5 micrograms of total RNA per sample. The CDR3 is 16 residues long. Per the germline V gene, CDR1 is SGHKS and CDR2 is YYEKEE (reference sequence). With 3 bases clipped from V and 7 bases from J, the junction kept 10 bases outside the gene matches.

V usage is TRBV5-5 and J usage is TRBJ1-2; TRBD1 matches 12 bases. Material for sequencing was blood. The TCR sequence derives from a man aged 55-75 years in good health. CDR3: CASSYSEGTGGFGYTF. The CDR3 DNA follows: TGTGCCAGCAGCTACTCCGAGGGGACAGGGGGCTTTGGCTACACCTTC.